These T cell receptor beta chains were read from a single sample in a study of T cells in Graves' hyperthyroidism and ophthalmopathy. From the multiplex PCR reads, TCRdb called clonotypes with MiXCR, one entry per CDR3 protein. The repertoire holds 500,000 to 750,000 distinct CDR3 sequences, 40% to 55% seen once, with roughly 7.7% in the top ten. Sample: peripheral blood or thyroid tissue (not recorded which). These receptors were taken from a woman in her late teens or twenties with Graves' hyperthyroidism. Both conserved end residues are trimmed from each CDR3. Each record gives: CDR3 protein, J gene, clone size, V gene. Rows give clone size only sometimes, using once, few, many, or a class for an expanded clone.

CDR3 protein: ATFDRGPYGYT
J gene: TRBJ1-2
clone size: many
V gene: TRBV19

CDR3 protein: ASSMSAGEADTQY
J gene: TRBJ2-3
clone size: many
V gene: TRBV19

CDR3 protein: ATDREGEQY
J gene: TRBJ2-7
clone size: -
V gene: TRBV28

CDR3 protein: ASSRPGGGQPQH
J gene: TRBJ1-5
clone size: -
V gene: TRBV12-3/TRBV12-4

CDR3 protein: SGPPGGANVLT
J gene: TRBJ2-6
clone size: -
V gene: TRBV29-1

CDR3 protein: ASSLLGNQDYNEQY
J gene: TRBJ2-7
clone size: once
V gene: TRBV11-2

CDR3 protein: ASRTGVGYEQY
J gene: TRBJ2-7
clone size: many
V gene: TRBV7-2

CDR3 protein: ASSVGQGGGYT
J gene: TRBJ1-2
clone size: -
V gene: TRBV5-6

CDR3 protein: ASSLFGGSLDTQY
J gene: TRBJ2-3
clone size: once
V gene: TRBV7-3

CDR3 protein: ASSPQSGARVSPLH
J gene: TRBJ1-6
clone size: -
V gene: TRBV7-3

CDR3 protein: SARRGSSEKLF
J gene: TRBJ1-4
clone size: many
V gene: TRBV20-1

CDR3 protein: SARQGGPSSYNSPLH
J gene: TRBJ1-6
clone size: -
V gene: TRBV29-1

CDR3 protein: ASSTQIHRGTNEKLF
J gene: TRBJ1-4
clone size: many
V gene: TRBV7-2

CDR3 protein: ASSLVRESSYEQY
J gene: TRBJ2-7
clone size: -
V gene: TRBV6-5

CDR3 protein: ATPPRTGAQETQY
J gene: TRBJ2-5
clone size: -
V gene: TRBV24-1

CDR3 protein: SARDGGYGYT
J gene: TRBJ1-2
clone size: few
V gene: TRBV20-1

CDR3 protein: ASSSEGNYGYT
J gene: TRBJ1-2
clone size: many
V gene: TRBV11-2

CDR3 protein: ASVENSGANVLT
J gene: TRBJ2-6
clone size: many
V gene: TRBV12-3/TRBV12-4

CDR3 protein: ASSTGQGLWEQY
J gene: TRBJ2-7
clone size: many
V gene: TRBV13

CDR3 protein: ASSINGATGYT
J gene: TRBJ1-2
clone size: once
V gene: TRBV19

CDR3 protein: SVGGGVNTEAF
J gene: TRBJ1-1
clone size: -
V gene: TRBV29-1

CDR3 protein: ASRKGLAGTFYEQY
J gene: TRBJ2-7
clone size: -
V gene: TRBV27

CDR3 protein: ASSSAAGGANEKLF
J gene: TRBJ1-4
clone size: -
V gene: TRBV7-2

CDR3 protein: ATSSRTSGAYNEQF
J gene: TRBJ2-1
clone size: -
V gene: TRBV15

CDR3 protein: ASSPWDRETGELF
J gene: TRBJ2-2
clone size: -
V gene: TRBV5-1

CDR3 protein: ASSYSGGRGTEAF
J gene: TRBJ1-1
clone size: -
V gene: TRBV6-1

CDR3 protein: ASSSIRRVGTFGYT
J gene: TRBJ1-2
clone size: many
V gene: TRBV11-2